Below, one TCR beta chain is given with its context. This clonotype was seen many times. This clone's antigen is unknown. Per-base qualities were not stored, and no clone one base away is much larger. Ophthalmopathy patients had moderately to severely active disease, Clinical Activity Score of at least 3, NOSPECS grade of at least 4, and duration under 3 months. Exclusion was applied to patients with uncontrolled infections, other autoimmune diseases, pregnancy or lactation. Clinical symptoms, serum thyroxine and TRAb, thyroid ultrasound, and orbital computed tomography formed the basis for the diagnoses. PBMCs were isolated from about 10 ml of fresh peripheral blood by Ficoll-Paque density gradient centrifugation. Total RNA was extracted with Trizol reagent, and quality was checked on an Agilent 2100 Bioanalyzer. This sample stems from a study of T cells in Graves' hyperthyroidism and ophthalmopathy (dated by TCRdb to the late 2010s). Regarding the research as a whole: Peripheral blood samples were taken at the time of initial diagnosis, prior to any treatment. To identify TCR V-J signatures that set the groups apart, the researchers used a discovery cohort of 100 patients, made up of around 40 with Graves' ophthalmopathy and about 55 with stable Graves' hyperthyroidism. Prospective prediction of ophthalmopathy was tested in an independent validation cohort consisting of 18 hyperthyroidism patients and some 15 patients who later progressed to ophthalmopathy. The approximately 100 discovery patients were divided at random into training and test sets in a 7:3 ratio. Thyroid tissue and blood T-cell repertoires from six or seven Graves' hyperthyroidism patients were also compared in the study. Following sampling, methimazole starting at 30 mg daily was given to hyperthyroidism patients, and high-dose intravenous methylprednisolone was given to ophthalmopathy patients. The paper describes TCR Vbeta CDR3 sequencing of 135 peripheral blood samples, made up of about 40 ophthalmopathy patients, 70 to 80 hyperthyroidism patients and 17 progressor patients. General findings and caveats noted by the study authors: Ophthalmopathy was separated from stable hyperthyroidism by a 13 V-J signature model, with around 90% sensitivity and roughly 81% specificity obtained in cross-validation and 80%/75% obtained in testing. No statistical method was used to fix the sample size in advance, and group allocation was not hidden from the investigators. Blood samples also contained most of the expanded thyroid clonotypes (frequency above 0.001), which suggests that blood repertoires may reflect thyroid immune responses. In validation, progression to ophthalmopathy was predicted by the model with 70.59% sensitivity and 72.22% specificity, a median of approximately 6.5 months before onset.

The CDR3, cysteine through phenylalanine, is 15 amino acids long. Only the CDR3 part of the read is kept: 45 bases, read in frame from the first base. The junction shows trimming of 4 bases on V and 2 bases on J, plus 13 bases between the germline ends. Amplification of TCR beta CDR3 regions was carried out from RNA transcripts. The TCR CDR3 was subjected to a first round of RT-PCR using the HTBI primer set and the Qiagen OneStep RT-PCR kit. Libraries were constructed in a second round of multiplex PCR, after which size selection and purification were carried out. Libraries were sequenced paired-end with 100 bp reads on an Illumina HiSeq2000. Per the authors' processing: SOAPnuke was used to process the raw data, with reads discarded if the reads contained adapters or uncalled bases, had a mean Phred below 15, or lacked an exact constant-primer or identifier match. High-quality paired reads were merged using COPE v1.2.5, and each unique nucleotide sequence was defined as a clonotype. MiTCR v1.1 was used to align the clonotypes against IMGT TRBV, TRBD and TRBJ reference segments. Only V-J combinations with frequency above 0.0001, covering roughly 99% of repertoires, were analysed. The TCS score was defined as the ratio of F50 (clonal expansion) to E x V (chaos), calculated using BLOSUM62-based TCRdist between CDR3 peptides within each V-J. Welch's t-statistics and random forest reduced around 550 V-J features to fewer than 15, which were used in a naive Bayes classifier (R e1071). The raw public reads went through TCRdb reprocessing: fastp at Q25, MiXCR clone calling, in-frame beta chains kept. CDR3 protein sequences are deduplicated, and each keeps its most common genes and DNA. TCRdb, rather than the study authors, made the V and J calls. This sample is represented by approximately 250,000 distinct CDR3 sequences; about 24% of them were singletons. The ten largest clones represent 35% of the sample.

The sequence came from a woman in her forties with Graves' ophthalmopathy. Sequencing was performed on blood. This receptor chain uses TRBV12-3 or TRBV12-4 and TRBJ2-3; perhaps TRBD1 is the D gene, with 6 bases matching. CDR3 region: CASSSRTGPTDTQYF. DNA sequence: TGTGCCAGCAGTTCACGTACAGGGCCCACAGATACGCAGTATTTT.